The 16 T cell receptor beta chains below come from one sample, sequenced in a study of blood T cells in healthy people across ages. Then a second PCR, running about 6 to 11 cycles, was carried out with a sample-barcoded 5' primer and a J-beta primer mix. TCRdb reanalysed the 5' RACE reads using MiXCR and keeps one entry per CDR3 protein. The data show about 970,000 distinct CDR3 sequences, just over 50% seen once. The sequenced material came from blood. These receptors originate from a woman aged 60-75 years in good health.

The rearrangement uses TRBV20-1 and TRBJ1-1; D unresolved. The length of the CDR3 is 13 residues. Trimming left V 5 bases short and J 5 bases short, with 15 bases between. CDR1 DFQATT and CDR2 SNEGSKA come from the germline V gene (reference sequence). The CDR3 protein is CSAPPHRRTEAFF. DNA for the CDR3: TGCAGTGCTCCCCCCCACAGACGGACTGAAGCTTTCTTT.

The chain couples TRBV9 to TRBJ2-1; 9 nucleotides line up with TRBD2. This CDR3 has 15 amino acids. Germline-derived CDR1 and CDR2 are SGDLS and YYNGEE. The J segment lost 10 bases and the V segment lost 4 bases, leaving 12 bases of the junction unmatched. The CDR3 loop reads CASSPQGLASKEQFF. The CDR3 region has the DNA TGTGCCAGCAGCCCCCAAGGACTAGCGAGTAAGGAGCAGTTCTTC. Based on the CDR3 plus reference TRBV9 and TRBJ2-1, the full variable domain is DSGVTQTPKHLITATGQRVTLRCSPRSGDLSVYWYQQSLDQGLQFLIQYYNGEERAKGNILERFSAQQFPDLHSELNLSSLELGDSALYFCASSPQGLASKEQFFGPGTRLTVL.

The CDR3 coding sequence is TGCGCCAGCAGCCATATTTCGGTTCTCGGCGAGCAGTACTTC. Encoded protein: CASSHISVLGEQYF. The chain uses TRBV4-1 and TRBJ2-7, with D unclear. Per germline, CDR1 MGHRA and CDR2 YSYEKL. The ends were cut back, 3 bases at V and 6 bases at J, with 15 bases in the middle. This CDR3 spans 14 amino acids.

V gene TRBV10-3 combines with J gene TRBJ2-3; no firm D call. The germline V and J ends were trimmed by 9 bases and 0 bases, with 13 bases remaining between them. CDR3 length: 14 amino acids. Germline CDR1 is ENHRY and CDR2 is SYGVKD. CDR3 in DNA: TGTGCCATTAAAGAATTTTCTAGCACAGATACGCAGTATTTT. Translated: CAIKEFSSTDTQYF.

The CDR3 loop is CASSFRRGNSYEQYF. For the CDR3, the DNA is TGTGCCAGCAGTTTTCGGCGGGGGAACTCCTACGAGCAGTACTTC. J is TRBJ2-7 and V is TRBV28, with 7 bases aligning to TRBD2. Unmatched junction bases numbered 5, after V lost 3 bases and J lost 0 bases. The CDR3 contains 15 residues. The germline gives CDR1 MDHEN, CDR2 SYDVKM.

A note on this clonotype: At one end the junction does not follow the germline gene, possibly because of a read error. J is TRBJ2-6 and V is TRBV14, with a tentative D call TRBD2 (6 bases). The CDR3 has 18 amino acids. CDR1 is SGHDN, CDR2 FVKESK, per germline. CDR3 nucleotides: TGTGCCAGCAGCCAAGCTGCCCTAGCGTCCTTTGGGGCCAACATCCTGACTTTC. The encoded protein is CASSQAALASFGANILTF.

The J gene is TRBJ2-7, the V gene TRBV13, with TRBD2 matching 7 bases. V shed 5 bases, J shed 7 bases, and the junction held 8 bases outside the gene matches. The CDR3 sequence is 13 residues long. CDR1 and CDR2 from the germline V gene are PRHDT and FYEKMQ (reference sequence). The CDR3 DNA reads as TGTGCCAGCAGCCCAGGACTAGAAGGTGAGCAGTACTTC. Translated, it gives CASSPGLEGEQYF.

The genes are TRBV6-5 and TRBJ2-7; tentatively, D is TRBD2 (6 bases). Trimming removed 4 bases at V and 1 base at J, with 11 bases between. Germline V gene data show CDR1 as MNHEY and CDR2 as SVGAGI. The CDR3 sequence is 14 residues long. The CDR3 DNA follows: TGTGCCAGCAGTTGGGGTAGCGGATCCTACGAGCAGTACTTC. Protein product: CASSWGSGSYEQYF.

This clonotype was seen a handful of times. The chain is built from TRBV6-2 or TRBV6-3 and TRBJ2-3, with D perhaps TRBD1 (6 bases). From germline, CDR1 is MNHEY and CDR2 SVGEGT. This CDR3 contains 16 residues. Trimming removed 3 bases at V and 8 bases at J, with 21 bases between. The chain's CDR3 is CASSYSPDRQPGTQYF. The CDR3 DNA reads TGTGCCAGCAGTTATTCACCTGACAGGCAGCCCGGTACGCAGTATTTT.

Many counts were recorded for this clonotype. V usage is TRBV6-2 or TRBV6-3 and J usage is TRBJ2-7, with D possibly TRBD2 on 6 matching bases. The germline CDR1 and CDR2 sequences are MNHEY and SVGEGT. Trimming took 6 bases from V and 6 from J, leaving 9 bases between them. CDR3 length: 11 amino acids. DNA of the CDR3: TGTGCCAGCAGGACTAGTTCCGAGCAGTACTTC. Translation gives CASRTSSEQYF.

The chain joins TRBV6-1 to TRBJ2-1; 7 bases are a match to TRBD1. Judging by the DNA end, TRBJ2-7 fits better; the J call may be wrong. Germline V gene sequence: CDR1 MNHNS, CDR2 SASEGT. The CDR3 extends over 15 amino acids. CDR3 nucleotide sequence: TGTGCCAGCAGTGAGCAGGGGGAAGTCTACAATGAGCAGTACTTC. Its protein is CASSEQGEVYNEQYF.

The V call is TRBV4-2, the J call TRBJ2-7, with 8 positions matching TRBD2. Losses at the gene ends were 10 bases for V and 1 base for J; bases not matched to a gene: 9. The CDR3 has 14 amino acids. CDR1 and CDR2 from the germline V gene are LGHNA and YNFKEQ. In DNA form, the CDR3 reads TGTGCCACCAGGAGCGGGAGCGGTTCCTACGAGCAGTACTTC. It yields the protein CATRSGSGSYEQYF.

This clonotype was seen just once. The chain combines TRBV7-2 with TRBJ2-5; D could derive from TRBD1 or TRBD2 (5 bases each). Germline CDR1 reads SGHTA; CDR2 reads FQGNSA. Trimming shortened V by 1 base and J by 5 bases, and 14 bases separated the two germline ends. The CDR3 totals 15 residues. In DNA form, the CDR3 reads TGTGCCAGCAGCTTAGGCCGAAGATGGGGGGAGACCCAGTACTTC. Amino acids: CASSLGRRWGETQYF.

Only one count was recorded for this clonotype. This sequence joins TRBV2 and TRBJ2-4; possible D gene TRBD2, 6 bases. The J call may be wrong; the DNA end is better matched by TRBJ2-7. CDR1 and CDR2 (germline): SNHLY, FYNNEI. The CDR3 length is 11 residues. The CDR3 here is CASAREAEQYF. The CDR3 bases are TGTGCCAGCGCCAGGGAGGCCGAGCAGTACTTC.

The gene calls are TRBV20-1 and TRBJ1-2; 7 nucleotides line up with TRBD1. This CDR3 contains 13 residues. CDR1 DFQATT and CDR2 SNEGSKA come from the germline V gene (reference sequence). The V and J ends lost 4 bases and 5 bases, in that order; junction bases with no gene match: 7. CDR3 amino acids: CSAKVTGFYGYTF. In nucleotides, the CDR3 is TGCAGTGCTAAAGTGACAGGGTTTTATGGCTACACCTTC.

Comment on this clonotype: A single base separates this from a much larger clone, so it may be a read error. The chain employs TRBV10-3 and TRBJ2-3; D remains unclear. This CDR3 contains 13 residues. Trimming shortened V by 10 bases and J by 3 bases, and 14 bases separated the two germline ends. Germline V CDR1 and CDR2: ENHRY, SYGVKD. The CDR3 loop is CATKVHPTDTQYF. As DNA, the CDR3 is TGTGCCACCAAGGTCCACCCGACAGATACGCAGTATTTT.